The rows below give T cell receptor beta chains drawn from one sample of a study of T cell responses to AZD1222 COVID-19 vaccine. TCRdb keeps only in-frame clones here, not all; method: immunoSEQ multiplex PCR. The profile shows roughly 190,000 clones, roughly 91% of them singletons. The sequenced sample was peripheral blood, obtained on day 0 of AZD1222 vaccination. The origin of the receptors is an adult in good health. CDR3s include the opening cysteine and the closing phenylalanine or tryptophan. The D gene is left open where the match is weak. Size is omitted from some rows. Given values are once, few, many or a class for expanded clones.

V gene	clone size	J gene	D gene	CDR3 protein	CDR3 DNA
TRBV19	.	TRBJ1-2	.	CASSIVGFNYGYTF	TGTGCCAGTAGTATAGTCGGATTTAACTATGGCTACACCTTC
TRBV2	.	TRBJ2-7	.	CASNPGTYEQYF	TGTGCCAGCAATCCCGGAACCTACGAGCAGTACTTC
TRBV4-2	.	TRBJ1-1	TRBD1	CASSQIDRDDTEAFF	TGTGCCAGCAGCCAGATTGACAGGGATGACACTGAAGCTTTCTTT
TRBV27	.	TRBJ2-7	.	CASSPRTGRMYF	TGTGCCAGCAGTCCGCGGACTGGACGAATGTACTTC
TRBV5-6	.	TRBJ1-2	.	CASSLAAGAGYGYTF	TGTGCCAGCAGCTTGGCGGCGGGGGCGGGCTATGGCTACACCTTC
TRBV7-3	.	TRBJ2-1	.	CASSLTPDYVRNEQFF	TGTGCCAGCAGCTTAACCCCGGACTACGTCAGGAATGAGCAGTTCTTC
TRBV28	.	TRBJ1-5	TRBD1	CASSSLDRINQPQHF	TGTGCCAGCAGTTCATTGGACAGGATCAATCAGCCCCAGCATTTT
TRBV5-1	.	TRBJ1-5	.	CASSLATGGQPQHF	TGCGCCAGCAGCTTGGCAACGGGTGGACAGCCCCAGCATTTT
TRBV6-6	.	TRBJ2-1	TRBD1	CASSPTGASYNEQFF	TGTGCCAGCAGCCCTACAGGGGCGTCTTACAATGAGCAGTTCTTC
TRBV28	.	TRBJ2-5	TRBD1	CASSSRDRGVVVETQYF	TGTGCCAGCAGTTCCCGGGACAGGGGCGTCGTGGTGGAGACCCAGTACTTC
TRBV3-1/TRBV3-2	.	TRBJ2-5	TRBD1	CASSQDFNRGQETQYF	TGTGCCAGCAGCCAAGATTTCAACAGGGGACAAGAGACCCAGTACTTC
TRBV29-1	.	TRBJ1-3	TRBD1	CSVGQLGGNTIYF	TGCAGCGTGGGACAGCTCGGCGGAAACACCATATATTTT
TRBV19	.	TRBJ2-3	.	CASSIDREGGDTQYF	TGTGCCAGTAGTATAGATCGAGAGGGAGGAGATACGCAGTATTTT
TRBV7-2	.	TRBJ1-6	.	CASSLMQGESPLHF	TGTGCCAGCAGCTTAATGCAGGGAGAGTCACCCCTCCACTTT
TRBV5-8	.	TRBJ2-2	.	CASSLLATGELFF	TGTGCCAGCAGCTTGTTGGCAACCGGGGAGCTGTTTTTT
TRBV9	.	TRBJ2-1	.	CASNLGTTVLNEQFF	TGTGCCAGCAACCTCGGGACCACTGTTTTGAATGAGCAGTTCTTC
TRBV6-5	once	TRBJ1-2	.	CASSYFQGSNYGYTF	TGTGCCAGCAGTTACTTCCAGGGGTCTAACTATGGCTACACCTTC
TRBV20-1	.	TRBJ2-7	.	CSASEQLYEQYF	TGCAGTGCTAGTGAGCAGCTCTACGAGCAGTACTTC
TRBV6-2/TRBV6-3	.	TRBJ1-1	.	CASSLGPSSEAFF	TGTGCCAGCAGTCTCGGACCCTCATCGGAGGCTTTCTTT
TRBV25-1	.	TRBJ1-5	TRBD1	CASSEMVPDRGNQPQHF	TGTGCCAGCAGTGAAATGGTCCCCGACAGGGGGAATCAGCCCCAGCATTTT
TRBV20-1	.	TRBJ1-1	.	CSASLVRGTEAFF	TGCAGTGCTAGTTTAGTCAGGGGCACTGAAGCTTTCTTT
TRBV19	.	TRBJ1-6	.	CASSIVGSSYNSPLHF	TGTGCCAGTAGTATAGTCGGCAGCTCCTATAATTCACCCCTCCACTTT
TRBV18	.	TRBJ1-4	.	CASSRGQGEKLFF	TGTGCCAGCTCACGGGGACAAGGGGAAAAACTGTTTTTT
TRBV4-3	.	TRBJ2-7	.	CASSQGWQTYEQYF	TGCGCCAGCAGCCAAGGTTGGCAGACCTACGAGCAGTACTTC
TRBV5-8	few	TRBJ1-2	.	CASSLGDRPYYGYTF	TGTGCCAGCAGCTTGGGGGACCGACCTTACTATGGCTACACCTTC
TRBV27	.	TRBJ2-1	TRBD1	CASSPGQGLNEQFF	TGTGCCAGCAGTCCGGGACAGGGACTCAATGAGCAGTTCTTC
TRBV28	.	TRBJ1-1	.	CASSFPQEDTEAFF	TGTGCCAGCAGTTTTCCGCAGGAAGACACTGAAGCTTTCTTT
TRBV27	.	TRBJ1-5	.	CASSFGRNQPQHF	TGTGCCAGCAGCTTTGGGCGCAATCAGCCCCAGCATTTT
TRBV7-9	.	TRBJ2-7	.	CASSSGQNYEQYF	TGTGCCAGCAGCTCAGGACAGAACTACGAGCAGTACTTC
TRBV6-5	once	TRBJ2-1	TRBD1	CASSSRWDRPNEQFF	TGTGCCAGCAGTTCCCGTTGGGACAGGCCCAATGAGCAGTTCTTC